A single sample is the source of the 15 T cell receptor beta chains below, sequenced in a study of CD8+ T cells in alopecia areata. As the sequencing template, cDNA was produced by extracting RNA and reverse transcribing it. Some clones are missing from TCRdb's copy, which holds only in-frame ones; the method was immunoSEQ multiplex PCR. The table includes about 180,000 clones, roughly 65% detected once. The specimen comprised CD4+ T cells sorted from blood, sampled at week 0. The receptor set was obtained from a human donor with alopecia areata.

The rearrangement joins TRBV30 to TRBJ1-2, with D hard to call. This CDR3 spans 14 amino acids. CDR1 GTSNPN and CDR2 SVGIG come from the germline V gene (reference sequence). V lost 4 bases to trimming and J lost 4 bases, with 16 bases between them. The CDR3 DNA follows: TGTGCCTGGACTCCCGGCAGGAGGGTCTATGGCTACACCTTC. Residues: CAWTPGRRVYGYTF.

The chain has TRBV4-3 and TRBJ2-2; 8 nucleotides match TRBD1. Germline V gives CDR1 LGHNA, CDR2 YSLEER. The V gene end was trimmed by 6 bases and the J gene end by 6 bases; junction bases not matched to a gene: 6. CDR3 size: 14 residues. The CDR3 DNA is TGCGCCAGCAGTCAGACAGGGGACGCCGGGGAGCTGTTTTTT. It encodes CASSQTGDAGELFF.

This chain's CDR3 is CAISESAESRNQPQHF. The CDR3 DNA follows: TGTGCCATCAGTGAGTCGGCGGAGAGTAGAAATCAGCCCCAGCATTTT. This chain links TRBV10-3 with TRBJ1-5; no reliable D call. The length of the CDR3 is 16 residues. The germline gives CDR1 ENHRY, CDR2 SYGVKD. Trimming removed 0 bases at V and 4 bases at J, with 13 bases between.

This clone came up a few times. V usage is TRBV30 and J usage is TRBJ2-5; D is possibly TRBD1 (6 bases). CDR3 size: 15 residues. Trimming left V 1 base short and J 2 bases short, with 14 bases between. CDR1 and CDR2 (germline): GTSNPN, SVGIG (reference sequence). CDR3 sequence reads: CAWSEGTLSQETQYF. The CDR3 coding sequence is TGTGCCTGGAGTGAGGGGACACTGTCTCAAGAGACCCAGTACTTC. The full variable domain, rest sourced from reference TRBV30 and TRBJ2-5, is SQTIHQWPATLVQPVGSPLSLECTVEGTSNPNLYWYRQAAGRGLQLLFYSVGIGQISSEVPQNLSASRPQDRQFILSSKKLLLSDSGFYLCAWSEGTLSQETQYFGPGTRLLVL.

This rearrangement joins TRBV30 to TRBJ1-4; D possibly corresponds to TRBD1 (6 bases). This CDR3 contains 17 residues. Germline V gives CDR1 GTSNPN, CDR2 SVGIG (reference sequence). Trimming removed 0 bases at V and 7 bases at J, with 21 bases between. CDR3 coding DNA: TGTGCCTGGAGTGTGCTCCCGGCGGGACAACGGGGTGAAAAACTGTTTTTT. This encodes CAWSVLPAGQRGEKLFF.

The sample holds one count of this clone. The genes are TRBV2 and TRBJ2-7; maybe TRBD1 (6 bases). The CDR3 spans 15 residues. Trimming pared 4 bases from V and 5 bases from J, leaving 18 bases between. In germline, CDR1 is SNHLY, CDR2 FYNNEI. CDR3 nucleotides: TGTGCCAGCAGTGCTGACCAGGGGCGCATCCACGAGCAGTACTTC. It encodes CASSADQGRIHEQYF. The variable domain in full, with the rest retrieved from reference TRBV2 and TRBJ2-7, is EPEVTQTPSHQVTQMGQEVILRCVPISNHLYFYWYRQILGQKVEFLVSFYNNEISEKSEIFDDQFSVERPDGSNFTLKIRSTKLEDSAMYFCASSADQGRIHEQYFGPGTRLTVT.

The rearrangement links TRBV30 to TRBJ2-3; TRBD2 aligns across 10 bases. CDR3 length: 13 amino acids. Looked up from germline, CDR1 is GTSNPN and CDR2 is SVGIG (reference sequence). The junction had 4 bases not matched to a gene; V was cut back by 5 bases and J by 5 bases. CDR3 sequence: CAWALAGIDTQYF. CDR3 bases: TGTGCCTGGGCACTAGCGGGGATAGATACGCAGTATTTT. Full variable domain (remainder filled in from reference TRBV30 and TRBJ2-3): SQTIHQWPATLVQPVGSPLSLECTVEGTSNPNLYWYRQAAGRGLQLLFYSVGIGQISSEVPQNLSASRPQDRQFILSSKKLLLSDSGFYLCAWALAGIDTQYFGPGTRLTVL.

This chain uses TRBV15 with TRBJ2-2; the D is unclear. V shed 1 base and J shed 6 bases, with 12 bases lying between them. CDR3 length equals 15 residues. The germline V gene has CDR1 LNHNV and CDR2 YYDKDF (reference sequence). CDR3 bases: TGTGCCACCAGCAGAGTCGATTCGAGTGCCGGGGAGCTGTTTTTT. This translates into CATSRVDSSAGELFF.

In its sample, this clone was seen many times. The J gene is TRBJ1-2, the V gene TRBV7-2; 8 positions match TRBD1. V was pared by 5 bases and J by 6 bases, with 11 bases of the junction left unmatched. This CDR3 has 15 residues. CDR1 and CDR2 from the germline V gene are SGHTA and FQGNSA. As DNA, the CDR3 is TGTGCCAGCAGCCCCTCCCGTGGACAGGGTAATGGCTACACCTTC. Encoded protein: CASSPSRGQGNGYTF.

This chain connects TRBV30 to TRBJ1-2; 8 bases are shared with TRBD1. The CDR3 contains 15 residues. V was clipped by 3 bases and J by 8 bases; unmatched bases: 14. Germline lookup yields CDR1 GTSNPN and CDR2 SVGIG (reference sequence). CDR3 DNA sequence: TGTGCCTGGAGCGGCCCCTTCAGGGGGCAGCGAGGCTACACCTTC. Its protein is CAWSGPFRGQRGYTF.

J is TRBJ2-3 and V is TRBV6-1, with D possibly matching TRBD2 (7 bases). Germline CDR1 and CDR2: MNHNS and SASEGT. The V and J ends lost 7 bases and 6 bases respectively, with 20 bases between them. The CDR3 runs 15 residues. CDR3 DNA: TGTGCCAGCATAGGTTACGGGGGGCCGGCGGATACGCAGTATTTT. Encoded protein: CASIGYGGPADTQYF.

The chain has TRBV11-3 and TRBJ2-5; 11 nucleotides line up with TRBD2. The CDR3 spans 14 residues. CDR1 and CDR2 (germline): SGHNT, YENEEA. V dropped 5 bases and J dropped 9; count of bases not matched to a gene: 8. The DNA for the CDR3 is TGTGCCAGCAGCCTAGGGACTAGCGGCAGGGCCCAGTACTTC. Translated: CASSLGTSGRAQYF.

This chain connects TRBV15 to TRBJ2-7; D possibly uses TRBD1 or TRBD2 (5 bases each). There are 13 residues in the CDR3. In germline, CDR1 is LNHNV, CDR2 YYDKDF (reference sequence). Trimming removed 5 bases from V and 6 bases from J, with 14 bases in between. As DNA, the CDR3 is TGTGCCACCAGCGGGGACCCAAGGGGCGAGCAGTACTTC. Translating it yields CATSGDPRGEQYF. The full variable domain, rest sourced from reference TRBV15 and TRBJ2-7, is DAMVIQNPRYQVTQFGKPVTLSCSQTLNHNVMYWYQQKSSQAPKLLFHYYDKDFNNEADTPDNFQSRRPNTSFCFLDIRSPGLGDTAMYLCATSGDPRGEQYFGPGTRLTVT.

The chain joins TRBV30 to TRBJ1-1; 9 positions agree with TRBD1. Per germline, CDR1 GTSNPN and CDR2 SVGIG (reference sequence). The CDR3 totals 12 residues. V gave up 2 bases and J gave up 10 bases; unmatched junction bases: 5. The CDR3 nucleotides are TGTGCCTGGAGTACCAGACAGGGGGGAGCTTTCTTT. Translating it yields CAWSTRQGGAFF.

This rearrangement joins TRBV5-4 to TRBJ2-3; 8 nucleotides align to TRBD2. This CDR3 has 16 amino acids. V lost 2 bases to trimming and J lost 0 bases; unmatched junction nucleotides: 5. Germline CDR1 is SGHNT and CDR2 is YYREEE (reference sequence). CDR3 loop: CASSFRAGGSTDTQYF. The DNA for the CDR3 is TGTGCCAGCAGCTTCCGCGCGGGGGGTAGCACAGATACGCAGTATTTT.